Presented here are 20 T cell receptor beta chains from one specimen sequenced in a study of cytomegalovirus exposure and HLA in healthy donors. The PCR contained 60 Vbeta and 13 Jbeta primers. Using immunoSEQ multiplex PCR, the repertoire was profiled, and TCRdb retains in-frame clones only, with some absent. The table includes 95,000 to 100,000 clones, 60% to 80% detected once. Material for sequencing was PBMCs. The receptors were sampled from a female donor in good health and CMV-seronegative.

This chain uses TRBV7-3 with TRBJ2-7; D is unresolved. Per germline, CDR1 SGHTA and CDR2 FQGTGA. The CDR3 has 14 amino acids. Trimming stripped 1 base from V and 2 bases from J, with 9 bases between. The CDR3 is CASSLMGRAYEQYF. The CDR3 region has the DNA TGTGCCAGCAGCTTAATGGGCAGAGCCTACGAGCAGTACTTC. Supplemented by reference TRBV7-3 and TRBJ2-7, the full variable domain reads GAGVSQTPSNKVTEKGKYVELRCDPISGHTALYWYRQSLGQGPEFLIYFQGTGAADDSGLPNDRFFAVRPEGSVSTLKIQRTERGDSAVYLCASSLMGRAYEQYFGPGTRLTVT.

This sequence joins TRBV7-3 and TRBJ1-2; D is unclear. Trimming removed 2 bases from V and 8 bases from J, with 12 bases in between. Looked up from germline, CDR1 is SGHTA and CDR2 is FQGTGA. The CDR3 totals 13 residues. The CDR3 DNA reads as TGTGCCAGCAGCTTAGAGGCAGCGCGGGGCTACACCTTC. Amino acid sequence: CASSLEAARGYTF.

V usage is TRBV30 and J usage is TRBJ2-7, with D possibly matching TRBD2 (6 bases). V was cut by 4 bases and J by 0 bases, with 10 bases left in between. CDR1 and CDR2 (germline): GTSNPN, SVGIG (reference sequence). The CDR3 is 13 amino acids. The CDR3 DNA reads TGTGCCTGGACTGGAGGGTACTCCTACGAGCAGTACTTC. As protein: CAWTGGYSYEQYF.

This clone has only one observation. This sequence joins TRBV5-1 and TRBJ2-5, with 10 bases aligning to TRBD1. Germline trimming cut 2 bases from V and 5 bases from J; bases unmatched to any gene: 6. The V gene's germline CDR1 is SGHRS and CDR2 YFSETQ. The CDR3 length is 15 residues. CDR3 DNA sequence: TGCGCCAGCAGCTTCGGACAGGGGGTAAGGGAGACCCAGTACTTC. It yields the protein CASSFGQGVRETQYF.

This clone appeared a single time. Compared with germline, one end of the junction differs, possibly owing to a read error. The chain employs TRBV7-7 and TRBJ2-5, with D possibly being TRBD2 (7 bases). The CDR3 has 16 amino acids. The germline V gene encodes CDR1 SSHAT and CDR2 FNYEAQ (reference sequence). CDR3 loop: CASSLEGGGLQETQYF. The CDR3, as DNA: TGTGCTAGCAGCTTAGAAGGGGGGGGACTCCAAGAGACCCAGTACTTC.

This chain uses TRBV11-1 with TRBJ2-2; unclear D gene. Germline V gene data show CDR1 as SGHAT and CDR2 as FQDESV (reference sequence). V was pared by 5 bases and J by 6 bases, with 13 bases between. There are 14 residues in the CDR3. The CDR3 loop is CASSPAEYSGELFF. In DNA form, the CDR3 reads TGTGCCAGCAGCCCGGCGGAGTATTCCGGGGAGCTGTTTTTT.

CDR3 coding DNA: TGCGCCAGCAGCGCCCCGGGACTAAAGCCTCATGGCAATCAGCCCCAGCATTTT. Its translation is CASSAPGLKPHGNQPQHF. The chain joins TRBV5-1 to TRBJ1-5; D perhaps matches TRBD1 (5 bases). This CDR3 is 18 amino acids long. The V end was cut by 4 bases, the J end by 2 bases, with 22 bases between. Germline lookup yields CDR1 SGHRS and CDR2 YFSETQ.

This clone was observed a handful of times. The V gene is TRBV28, the J gene TRBJ2-7; 13 nucleotides agree with TRBD2. V gave up 6 bases and J gave up 7 bases; unmatched junction bases: 6. Germline V lookup: CDR1 MDHEN, CDR2 SYDVKM. The length of the CDR3 is 14 residues. Here the CDR3 reads CASRRLAGGGEQYF. CDR3 DNA: TGTGCCAGCAGGCGACTAGCGGGAGGCGGTGAGCAGTACTTC.

J is TRBJ2-5 and V is TRBV6-5; 11 nucleotides agree with TRBD2. The trim removed 6 bases at V and 6 bases at J, leaving 9 bases unmatched. Germline V lookup: CDR1 MNHEY, CDR2 SVGAGI. The CDR3 contains 15 residues. The CDR3 region is CASRDSGGASKTQYF. The DNA of the CDR3 is TGTGCCAGCAGAGATAGCGGGGGGGCCAGTAAGACCCAGTACTTC.

The rearrangement joins TRBV19 to TRBJ2-1; 9 bases map to TRBD2. The CDR3 runs 16 residues. V dropped 6 bases and J dropped 7; count of bases not matched to a gene: 13. The germline gives CDR1 LNHDA, CDR2 SQIVND (reference sequence). CDR3 residues: CASRRAGGPFYNEQFF. CDR3 in DNA: TGTGCCAGTAGAAGGGCGGGAGGGCCATTTTATAATGAGCAGTTCTTC.

The chain uses TRBV19 and TRBJ1-2; TRBD1 matches at 8 bases. The CDR3 length is 15 residues. Looked up from germline, CDR1 is LNHDA and CDR2 is SQIVND (reference sequence). The V and J ends lost 3 bases and 3 bases, in that order; junction bases with no gene match: 6. The CDR3: CASSIFPGGDYGYTF. The CDR3 coding sequence is TGTGCCAGTAGTATTTTTCCAGGGGGCGACTATGGCTACACCTTC.

The rearrangement links TRBV7-9 to TRBJ1-5, with a tentative D call TRBD1 (5 bases). V lost 4 bases and J 2 bases, leaving 12 bases between the germline ends. CDR3 size: 15 residues. Germline CDR1 is SEHNR and CDR2 is FQNEAQ (reference sequence). As DNA, the CDR3 is TGTGCCAGCAGCTCGCCGGGGGTGGGCAATCAGCCCCAGCATTTT. It specifies CASSSPGVGNQPQHF.

This rearrangement joins TRBV10-3 to TRBJ1-3, with D possibly TRBD1 on 6 matching bases. Trimming removed 7 bases from V and 0 bases from J, with 13 bases in between. The CDR3 is made up of 15 amino acids. Germline CDR1 ENHRY, CDR2 SYGVKD. Here the CDR3 reads CAIIETGLSGNTIYF. For the CDR3, the DNA is TGTGCCATCATCGAGACAGGTCTCTCTGGAAACACCATATATTTT.

The chain recombines TRBV28 with TRBJ1-2, with 7 bases matching TRBD1. Germline CDR1 and CDR2: MDHEN and SYDVKM. This CDR3 comprises 14 residues. V gave up 5 bases and J gave up 7 bases; unmatched junction bases: 10. As DNA, the CDR3 is TGTGCCAGCAGTCCGAAGACAGGGAAGAGTGGCTACACCTTC. Translating it yields CASSPKTGKSGYTF.

The gene calls are TRBV7-9 and TRBJ2-2, with 7 bases identical to TRBD2. The CDR3 sequence is 15 residues long. Germline V gene sequence: CDR1 SEHNR, CDR2 FQNEAQ (reference sequence). J gave up 3 bases and V 1 base, and 2 bases lay outside the gene matches. The CDR3 DNA reads as TGTGCCAGCAGCTTAGGGGCGGGAGACACCGGGGAGCTGTTTTTT. Translation gives CASSLGAGDTGELFF.

To note about this clone: The conserved closing phenylalanine or tryptophan is absent in this CDR3, likely reflecting a read error. CDR3 bases: TGTGCCAGCAGCTTACCCCCGGGTGGCTACACCCTC. Translated, it gives CASSLPPGGYTL. The chain couples TRBV7-8 to TRBJ1-2; D is unresolved. This CDR3 contains 12 residues. CDR1 and CDR2 (germline): SGHVS, FQNEAQ. Trimming pared 2 bases from V and 7 bases from J, leaving 8 bases between.

The gene calls are TRBV27 and TRBJ2-1, with 11 bases aligning to TRBD2. The CDR3 runs to 17 residues. Per the germline V gene, CDR1 is MNHEY and CDR2 is SMNVEV (reference sequence). The ends lost 6 bases at V and 2 bases at J; junction bases unmatched: 9. The CDR3 nucleotides read TGTGCCAGCAGGGATATTGTAGCGGGGGGGCCCTACAATGAGCAGTTCTTC. It yields the protein CASRDIVAGGPYNEQFF.

The gene calls are TRBV4-1 and TRBJ2-3; D is uncertain. The V gene lost 7 bases and the J gene lost 0 bases, with 14 bases spanning the gap. Germline V gene sequence: CDR1 MGHRA, CDR2 YSYEKL. The CDR3 is 15 residues long. The CDR3 DNA follows: TGCGCCAGCACTCGTACGAGCCCTAGCACAGATACGCAGTATTTT. The encoded protein is CASTRTSPSTDTQYF.

The rearrangement uses TRBV18 and TRBJ1-2; maybe TRBD1 (5 bases). The V end was cut by 6 bases, the J end by 5 bases, with 16 bases between. Germline V gene sequence: CDR1 KGHSH, CDR2 LQKENI. The CDR3 runs 14 residues. CDR3 in amino acids: CASSSRDVVYGYTF. DNA for the CDR3: TGTGCCAGCTCGTCGCGGGACGTCGTATATGGCTACACCTTC.

This chain uses TRBV4-1 with TRBJ2-7, with 8 positions matching TRBD2. Losses at the gene ends were 0 bases for V and 3 bases for J; bases not matched to a gene: 4. This CDR3 has 15 amino acids. Germline V CDR1 and CDR2: MGHRA, YSYEKL. The DNA of the CDR3 is TGCGCCAGCAGCCAAGATTTCACTAGCGGCTACGAGCAGTACTTC. It encodes CASSQDFTSGYEQYF.